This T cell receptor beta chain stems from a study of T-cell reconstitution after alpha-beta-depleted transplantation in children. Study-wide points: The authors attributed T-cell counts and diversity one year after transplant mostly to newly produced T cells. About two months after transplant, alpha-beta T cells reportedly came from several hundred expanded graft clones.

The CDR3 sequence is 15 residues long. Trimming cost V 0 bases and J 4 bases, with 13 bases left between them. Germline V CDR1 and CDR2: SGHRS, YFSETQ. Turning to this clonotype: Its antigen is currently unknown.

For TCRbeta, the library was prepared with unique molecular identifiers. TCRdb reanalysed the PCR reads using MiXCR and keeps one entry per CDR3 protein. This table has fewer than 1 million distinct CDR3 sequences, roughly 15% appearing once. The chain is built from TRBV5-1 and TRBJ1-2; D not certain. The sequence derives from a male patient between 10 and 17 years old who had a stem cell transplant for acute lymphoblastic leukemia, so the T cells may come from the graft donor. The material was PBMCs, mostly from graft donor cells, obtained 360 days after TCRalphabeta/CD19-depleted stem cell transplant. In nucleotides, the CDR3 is TGCGCCAGCAGCTTGGGGATCCGACTTGGCTATGGCTACACCTTC. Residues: CASSLGIRLGYGYTF.